The 9 T cell receptor beta chains in this list originate from one sample, sequenced in a study of blood T cell repertoires in COVID-19 (dated by TCRdb to the early 2020s). Library preparation was by the immunoSEQ multiplex PCR assay. TCRdb's version of the immuneACCESS table is confined to in-frame rearrangements and falls short of the full clone set. An unresolved V gene accounts for under half of the shortfall where checked; the remainder is of unknown origin. The sample yields tens of thousands of clones; about 89% were counted once. 20% to 25% of the sample belongs to the ten largest clones. Material for sequencing was peripheral blood. These receptor sequences come from a man aged 50-60 years with active COVID-19.

This clone has only one observation. The gene calls are TRBV7-9 and TRBJ2-3, with D maybe TRBD1 (6 bases). The ends were cut back, 1 base at V and 2 bases at J, with 16 bases in the middle. Germline V lookup: CDR1 SEHNR, CDR2 FQNEAQ (reference sequence). The CDR3 covers 17 residues. The CDR3 bases are TGTGCCAGCAGCTTAGATAGTGTCGGGACAATCACAGATACGCAGTATTTT. As protein: CASSLDSVGTITDTQYF.

Here the CDR3 reads CASSSRGDTQYF. In DNA, the CDR3 is TGTGCCAGCAGTTCCAGGGGAGATACGCAGTATTTT. The chain joins TRBV12-3 or TRBV12-4 to TRBJ2-3, with a weak D call TRBD1 (6 bases). Trimming cost V 4 bases and J 5 bases, with 7 bases left between them. The CDR3 loop spans 12 amino acids.

This chain links TRBV7-4 with TRBJ2-3; 8 positions agree with TRBD2. Germline V CDR1 and CDR2: SGHVT, SQSDAQ. The CDR3 contains 15 residues. V lost 2 bases, J lost 4 bases, and 5 bases stayed unmatched. The CDR3 protein is CASSLNGRGADTQYF. The CDR3 nucleotides are TGTGCCAGCAGCTTAAACGGGAGGGGGGCAGATACGCAGTATTTT.

V usage is TRBV12-3 or TRBV12-4 and J usage is TRBJ2-2; D gene ambiguous. CDR3 length equals 13 residues. Trimming removed 2 bases from V and 3 bases from J, with 4 bases in between. The CDR3 sequence: CASSLRYTGELFF. DNA for the CDR3: TGTGCCAGCAGTTTACGGTACACCGGGGAGCTGTTTTTT.

The V call is TRBV11-1, the J call TRBJ1-4; 7 positions agree with TRBD1. Germline V gene lookup returns CDR1 SGHAT and CDR2 FQDESV (reference sequence). This CDR3 spans 15 amino acids. The trim removed 6 bases at V and 6 bases at J, leaving 10 bases unmatched. The CDR3 here is CASSRGQVSDEKLFF. The CDR3 bases are TGTGCCAGCAGTCGCGGACAGGTCTCTGATGAAAAACTGTTTTTT.

The rearrangement uses TRBV28 and TRBJ2-2; possible D gene TRBD2, 6 bases. The V gene's germline CDR1 is MDHEN and CDR2 SYDVKM. Between the trimmed V and J ends, which lost 7 bases and 6 bases, there was a span of 15 bases. The CDR3 sequence is 14 residues long. In DNA, the CDR3 is TGTGCCAGCAAAAAGGACGGGAGTCCCGGGGAGCTGTTTTTT. Translating it yields CASKKDGSPGELFF.

The chain is built from TRBV7-2 and TRBJ2-3; D gene uncertain. The CDR3 consists of 11 residues. Trimming cost V 6 bases and J 3 bases, with 4 bases left between them. Germline lookup yields CDR1 SGHTA and CDR2 FQGNSA. CDR3 region: CASRRTDTQYF. The CDR3 DNA reads as TGTGCCAGCAGGAGGACAGATACGCAGTATTTT.

This chain uses TRBV7-9 with TRBJ2-3; TRBD1 matches 9 bases. The CDR3 totals 12 residues. Germline V lookup: CDR1 SEHNR, CDR2 FQNEAQ (reference sequence). J was trimmed by 6 bases and V by 5 bases; bases with no gene match: 0. CDR3 sequence (DNA): TGTGCCAGCAGCGGACAGGGGGATACGCAGTATTTT. Encoded protein: CASSGQGDTQYF.

This clone was observed a few times. The chain employs TRBV14 and TRBJ2-1; 11 positions agree with TRBD2. This CDR3 is 16 amino acids long. The germline V gene encodes CDR1 SGHDN and CDR2 FVKESK. After removal of 0 bases from V and 6 bases from J, the junction contained 4 bases not matched to a gene. This CDR3 is CASSQDLAGGPNEQFF. The DNA of the CDR3 is TGTGCCAGCAGCCAAGATTTAGCGGGAGGGCCCAATGAGCAGTTCTTC.